The 19 T cell receptor beta chains in this list originate from one sample, sequenced in a study of OX40 agonist ivuxolimab in advanced cancers. The method was immunoSEQ multiplex PCR; TCRdb's version includes in-frame clones alone and lacks a portion of them. Found here are about 15,000 clones, roughly 92% of them singletons; the top ten hold approximately 22%. This sample comprised CD4+ or CD8+ T cells sorted from blood, obtained in a trial of the OX40 agonist ivuxolimab. The receptor source for this set is an adult with an advanced solid tumor such as melanoma, head and neck, liver or kidney cancer.

The chain links TRBV5-1 to TRBJ2-7; TRBD1 is a possible D gene (6 bases). V lost 0 bases and J 4 bases, leaving 14 bases between the germline ends. The CDR3 runs to 15 residues. CDR1 is SGHRS, CDR2 YFSETQ, per germline. This CDR3 reads CASSLEDFQGYEQYF. In DNA, the CDR3 is TGCGCCAGCAGCTTGGAGGACTTTCAGGGGTACGAGCAGTACTTC.

The genes are TRBV6-1 and TRBJ1-2; no firm D call. V was pared by 3 bases and J by 4 bases, with 9 bases between. Germline CDR1 is MNHNS and CDR2 is SASEGT. The CDR3 is made up of 13 amino acids. DNA for the CDR3: TGTGCCAGCAGTGATCTTTCAGCCTATGGCTACACCTTC. It specifies CASSDLSAYGYTF.

The DNA for the CDR3 is TGTGCCAGCAACACAGGACAAGAGGCAGATACGCAGTATTTT. Translated: CASNTGQEADTQYF. The V gene is TRBV14, the J gene TRBJ2-3; D may be TRBD1 (5 bases). The CDR3 has 14 residues. Trimming took off 7 bases at V and 4 bases at J, with 15 bases between the two ends. CDR1 is SGHDN and CDR2 is FVKESK in the germline V gene.

This chain joins TRBV11-2 and TRBJ2-3; TRBD1 might be the D (5 bases). Per germline, CDR1 SGHAT and CDR2 FQNNGV. Trimming cost V 6 bases and J 4 bases, with 17 bases left between them. CDR3 length equals 15 residues. This CDR3 reads CASSPSWTFADTQYF. The CDR3 DNA is TGTGCCAGCAGTCCTTCGTGGACATTCGCAGATACGCAGTATTTT.

The chain is built from TRBV4-2 and TRBJ2-1, with 9 bases lining up with TRBD2. V shed 3 bases and J 0 bases; nucleotides not matched to a gene: 3. Germline V CDR1 and CDR2: LGHNA, YNFKEQ. The CDR3 runs 16 residues. CDR3 region: CASSQSGGSSYNEQFF. As DNA, the CDR3 is TGTGCCAGCAGCCAGAGCGGGGGGAGCTCCTACAATGAGCAGTTCTTC.

V is TRBV6-5 and J is TRBJ2-3, with D perhaps matching TRBD1 (5 bases). Per the germline V gene, CDR1 is MNHEY and CDR2 is SVGAGI. This CDR3 has 15 residues. V lost 6 bases and J 3 bases, leaving 16 bases between the germline ends. In DNA, the CDR3 is TGTGCCAGCAGCCCCGACCCAGGGATAACAGATACGCAGTATTTT. It yields the protein CASSPDPGITDTQYF.

The gene calls are TRBV28 and TRBJ2-3, with 9 bases fitting TRBD1. The CDR3 runs to 16 residues. The germline V gene has CDR1 MDHEN and CDR2 SYDVKM. V lost 4 bases, J lost 0 bases, and 5 bases stayed unmatched. CDR3 in amino acids: CASSSPDRGSTDTQYF. The DNA for the CDR3 is TGTGCCAGCAGTTCCCCGGACAGGGGAAGCACAGATACGCAGTATTTT. The variable domain in full, with the rest retrieved from reference TRBV28 and TRBJ2-3, is DVKVTQSSRYLVKRTGEKVFLECVQDMDHENMFWYRQDPGLGLRLIYFSYDVKMKEKGDIPEGYSVSREKKERFSLILESASTNQTSMYLCASSSPDRGSTDTQYFGPGTRLTVL.

The chain uses TRBV6-5 and TRBJ2-2; TRBD2 agrees at 8 bases. V dropped 4 bases and J dropped 5; count of bases not matched to a gene: 6. Germline loops: CDR1 MNHEY, CDR2 SVGAGI. CDR3 length equals 15 residues. The CDR3 protein is CASSLAGGSTGELFF. The DNA for the CDR3 is TGTGCCAGCAGTTTGGCGGGAGGTAGTACCGGGGAGCTGTTTTTT.

This clone is hyperexpanded within its sample. The sample holds other DNA sequences that translate to the same CDR3. Written as DNA, the CDR3 is TGTGCCAGCAGCTTGGGAGGGATGAACACTGAAGCTTTCTTT. Translating it yields CASSLGGMNTEAFF. The rearrangement joins TRBV5-6 to TRBJ1-1; D is undetermined. CDR3 length equals 14 residues. Germline V gene data show CDR1 as SGHDT and CDR2 as YYEEEE. Trimming removed 0 bases at V and 0 bases at J, with 6 bases between. Looking up the rest from reference TRBV5-6 and TRBJ1-1 gives the full variable domain: DAGVTQSPTHLIKTRGQQVTLRCSPKSGHDTVSWYQQALGQGPQFIFQYYEEEERQRGNFPDRFSGHQFPNYSSELNVNALLLGDSALYLCASSLGGMNTEAFFGQGTRLTVV.

This clone showed up just once. This chain connects TRBV7-2 to TRBJ2-6; D gene unclear. V lost 6 bases, J lost 0 bases, and 15 bases lay in between. This CDR3 is 17 amino acids long. Germline CDR1 and CDR2: SGHTA and FQGNSA. In DNA form, the CDR3 reads TGTGCCAGCAGGGAGACATACATCTACTCTGGGGCCAACGTCCTGACTTTC. It encodes CASRETYIYSGANVLTF.

This clone came up once. The chain uses TRBV6-1 and TRBJ1-1; TRBD1 might be the D (5 bases). Between the trimmed V and J ends, which lost 4 bases and 5 bases, there was a span of 11 bases. Germline V lookup: CDR1 MNHNS, CDR2 SASEGT. The CDR3 covers 13 residues. The CDR3 bases are TGTGCCAGCAGTGCTTGGGGCAGGACTGAAGCTTTCTTT. Translating gives CASSAWGRTEAFF.

The chain recombines TRBV5-4 with TRBJ1-1, with D tentatively TRBD1 (5 bases). Between the trimmed V and J ends, which lost 4 bases and 1 base, there was a span of 11 bases. The CDR3 extends over 14 amino acids. Germline values: CDR1 SGHNT, CDR2 YYREEE (reference sequence). CDR3 sequence reads: CASSPGTENTEAFF. Here the CDR3 DNA reads TGTGCCAGCAGCCCCGGGACGGAGAACACTGAAGCTTTCTTT.

The chain carries TRBV7-2 and TRBJ2-7; perhaps TRBD2 as D (5 bases). The V end lost 2 bases, the J end lost 3 bases, and 14 bases lay between the germline ends. The CDR3 runs to 15 residues. Per the germline V gene, CDR1 is SGHTA and CDR2 is FQGNSA. The CDR3 region is CASSLYRGDGYEQYF. The DNA of the CDR3 is TGTGCCAGCAGCTTATATCGGGGTGATGGCTACGAGCAGTACTTC.

This clone was seen once. V gene TRBV27 combines with J gene TRBJ2-5, with unresolved D. The CDR3 has 14 residues. Germline lookup yields CDR1 MNHEY and CDR2 SMNVEV (reference sequence). The V end lost 6 bases, the J end lost 1 base, and 12 bases lay between the germline ends. The CDR3 DNA sequence: TGTGCCAGCAGCCCGATAGTTGGCCAAGAGACCCAGTACTTC. This codes for CASSPIVGQETQYF.

The chain carries TRBV28 and TRBJ2-7; D is undetermined. Trimming left V 3 bases short and J 4 bases short, with 7 bases between. CDR1 MDHEN and CDR2 SYDVKM come from the germline V gene. The CDR3 extends over 12 amino acids. The CDR3 sequence: CASSLRSYEQYF. In DNA, the CDR3 is TGTGCCAGCAGTTTGCGATCTTACGAGCAGTACTTC.

The chain couples TRBV29-1 to TRBJ2-3; D possibly corresponds to TRBD2 (5 bases). The germline CDR1 and CDR2 sequences are SQVTM and ANQGSEA. Trimming took 2 bases from V and 0 from J, leaving 12 bases between them. The CDR3 has 15 residues. In DNA, the CDR3 is TGCAGCGTTGAATTTGGCGGGCTTAGCACAGATACGCAGTATTTT. This encodes CSVEFGGLSTDTQYF.

This chain links TRBV5-5 with TRBJ1-4; 10 bases fit TRBD1. Germline V gene lookup returns CDR1 SGHKS and CDR2 YYEKEE (reference sequence). This CDR3 spans 15 amino acids. With V trimmed by 5 bases and J by 8 bases, 9 bases remained unmatched. For the CDR3, the DNA is TGTGCCAGCAGTAGCCGACAGGGGGCGCGGGAAAAACTGTTTTTT. It encodes CASSSRQGAREKLFF.

The rearrangement joins TRBV4-3 to TRBJ2-3, with 9 bases fitting TRBD2. This CDR3 has 17 amino acids. V trimming: 0 bases; J trimming: 3 bases; junction bases outside the gene matches: 7. Germline V gene sequence: CDR1 LGHNA, CDR2 YSLEER. The CDR3 bases are TGCGCCAGCAGCCAAGATTCTGGTAGCGGGAGAACAGATACGCAGTATTTT. This codes for CASSQDSGSGRTDTQYF.

The V gene is TRBV28, the J gene TRBJ1-5; 7 bases match TRBD1. The CDR3 has 15 amino acids. Trimming cost V 8 bases and J 9 bases; bases outside gene matches: 16. CDR1 MDHEN and CDR2 SYDVKM come from the germline V gene. The CDR3 loop reads CASGFQTGSPTPQHF. CDR3 bases: TGTGCCAGCGGCTTCCAGACAGGGAGTCCTACGCCCCAGCATTTT.